Below, one TCR beta chain is given with its context. The antigen remains unidentified. CDR1 is MNHNS and CDR2 is SASEGT in the germline V gene. The CDR3 contains 15 residues. Trimming at V came to 6 bases and at J to 2 bases, leaving 7 bases not matched to a gene. The data derive from a study of vaccination and CD4 T cells after COVID-19. Study in general: Nasal swab PCR detected SARS-CoV-2 in convalescent patients; about 9 had mild disease, one severe. Median time from COVID diagnosis to post-COVID sampling was over 80 days (35 to 161).

TCRdb independently ran MiXCR on the PCR reads; one entry per CDR3 protein. The top ten clones hold 1% to 1.2% of a sample with about 24,000 distinct CDR3 sequences, roughly 51% of them seen once. General observations from the study: From 21 to 38, the median of SARS-CoV-2-reactive clonotypes rose without reaching significance.

This receptor was taken from a human donor who had recovered from COVID-19. Here the sequenced sample was CD4+ T cells from blood, taken before SARS-CoV-2 vaccination. V gene TRBV6-1 combines with J gene TRBJ2-7; 10 bases align to TRBD1. CDR3: CASRSSGTGAYEQYF. The CDR3, as DNA: TGTGCCAGCAGGAGCTCCGGGACAGGGGCCTACGAGCAGTACTTC.